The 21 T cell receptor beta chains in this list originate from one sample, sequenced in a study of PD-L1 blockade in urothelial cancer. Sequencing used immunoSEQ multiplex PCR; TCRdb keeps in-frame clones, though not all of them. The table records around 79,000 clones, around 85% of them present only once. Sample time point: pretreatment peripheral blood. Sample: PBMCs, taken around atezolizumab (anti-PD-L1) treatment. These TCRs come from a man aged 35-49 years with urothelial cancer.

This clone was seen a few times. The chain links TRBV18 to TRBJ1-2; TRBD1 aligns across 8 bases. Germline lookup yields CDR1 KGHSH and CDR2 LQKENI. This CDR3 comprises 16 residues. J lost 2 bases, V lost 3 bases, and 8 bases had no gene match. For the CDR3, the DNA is TGTGCCAGCTCACCGGACAGGGCTAAATCGAACTATGGCTACACCTTC. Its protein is CASSPDRAKSNYGYTF. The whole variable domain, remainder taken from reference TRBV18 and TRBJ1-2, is NAGVMQNPRHLVRRRGQEARLRCSPMKGHSHVYWYRQLPEEGLKFMVYLQKENIIDESGMPKERFSAEFPKEGPSILRIQQVVRGDSAAYFCASSPDRAKSNYGYTFGSGTRLTVV.

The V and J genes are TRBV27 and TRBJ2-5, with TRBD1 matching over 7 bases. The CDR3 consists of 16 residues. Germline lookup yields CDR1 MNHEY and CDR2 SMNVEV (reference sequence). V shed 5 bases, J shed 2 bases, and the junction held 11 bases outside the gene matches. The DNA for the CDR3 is TGTGCCAGCAGTCCACGACCCGGGACAGTACAAGAGACCCAGTACTTC. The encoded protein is CASSPRPGTVQETQYF.

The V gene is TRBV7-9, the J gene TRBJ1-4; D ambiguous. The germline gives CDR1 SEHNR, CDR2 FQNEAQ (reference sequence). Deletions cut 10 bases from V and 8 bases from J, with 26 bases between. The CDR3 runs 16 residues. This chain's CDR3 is CATKAGRRPEGEKLFF. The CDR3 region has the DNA TGTGCCACCAAAGCGGGGAGGAGGCCCGAAGGGGAAAAACTGTTTTTT.

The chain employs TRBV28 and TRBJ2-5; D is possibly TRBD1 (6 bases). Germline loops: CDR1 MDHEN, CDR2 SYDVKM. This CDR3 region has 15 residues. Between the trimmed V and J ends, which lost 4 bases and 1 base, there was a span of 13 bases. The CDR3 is CASSSQGKGQETQYF. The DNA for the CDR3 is TGTGCCAGCAGTTCACAGGGTAAGGGCCAAGAGACCCAGTACTTC.

Here the CDR3 reads CASSQVVRGLGGNEQFF. The CDR3 nucleotides are TGCGCCAGCAGCCAAGTTGTCCGGGGACTAGGGGGCAATGAGCAGTTCTTC. The chain has TRBV4-1 and TRBJ2-1; 8 bases match TRBD2. The CDR3 runs to 17 residues. Germline CDR1 and CDR2: MGHRA and YSYEKL. The ends lost 1 base at V and 6 bases at J; junction bases unmatched: 11.

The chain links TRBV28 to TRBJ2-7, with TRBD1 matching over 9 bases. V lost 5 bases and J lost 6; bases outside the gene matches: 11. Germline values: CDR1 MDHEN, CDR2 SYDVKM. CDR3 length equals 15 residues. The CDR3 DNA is TGTGCCAGCAGTACAACAGGGGGCGCCTTGGGCGAGCAGTACTTC. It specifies CASSTTGGALGEQYF.

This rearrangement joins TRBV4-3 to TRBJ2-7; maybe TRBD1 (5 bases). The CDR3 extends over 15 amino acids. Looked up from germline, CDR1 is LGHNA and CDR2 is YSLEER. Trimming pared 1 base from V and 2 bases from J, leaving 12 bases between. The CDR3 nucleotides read TGCGCCAGCAGCCAAGTTATAGACAGAACCTACGAGCAGTACTTC. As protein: CASSQVIDRTYEQYF.

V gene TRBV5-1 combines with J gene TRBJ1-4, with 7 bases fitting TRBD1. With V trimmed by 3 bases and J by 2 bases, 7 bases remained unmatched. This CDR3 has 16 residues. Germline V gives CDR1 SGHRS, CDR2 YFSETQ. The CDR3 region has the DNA TGCGCCAGCAGCTCAGGACAGGCCGTGACTAATGAAAAACTGTTTTTT. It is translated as CASSSGQAVTNEKLFF. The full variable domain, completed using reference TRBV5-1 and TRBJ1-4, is KAGVTQTPRYLIKTRGQQVTLSCSPISGHRSVSWYQQTPGQGLQFLFEYFSETQRNKGNFPGRFSGRQFSNSRSEMNVSTLELGDSALYLCASSSGQAVTNEKLFFGSGTQLSVL.

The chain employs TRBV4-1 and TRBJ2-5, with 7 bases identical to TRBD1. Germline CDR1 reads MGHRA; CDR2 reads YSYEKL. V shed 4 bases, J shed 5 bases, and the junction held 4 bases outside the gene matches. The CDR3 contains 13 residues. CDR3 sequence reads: CASSPGQQETQYF. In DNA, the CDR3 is TGCGCCAGCAGCCCGGGACAGCAGGAGACCCAGTACTTC.

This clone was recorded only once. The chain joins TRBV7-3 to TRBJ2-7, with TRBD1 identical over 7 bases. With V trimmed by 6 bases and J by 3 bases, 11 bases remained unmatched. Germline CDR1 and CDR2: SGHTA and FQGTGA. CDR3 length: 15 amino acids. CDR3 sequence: CASSETGTGDYEQYF. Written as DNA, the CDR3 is TGTGCCAGCAGTGAAACCGGCACAGGGGACTACGAGCAGTACTTC.

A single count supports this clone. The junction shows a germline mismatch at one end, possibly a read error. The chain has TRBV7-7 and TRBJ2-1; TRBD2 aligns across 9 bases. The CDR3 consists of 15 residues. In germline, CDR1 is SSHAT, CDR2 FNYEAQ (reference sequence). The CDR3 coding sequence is TGTGCTAGCAGCCACCGACTAGCGGTCTACAATGAGCAGTTCTTC. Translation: CASSHRLAVYNEQFF.

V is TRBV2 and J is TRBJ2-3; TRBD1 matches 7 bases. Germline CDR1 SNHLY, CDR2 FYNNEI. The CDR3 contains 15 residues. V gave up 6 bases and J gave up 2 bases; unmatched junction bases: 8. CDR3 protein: CASRIRGGLTDTQYF. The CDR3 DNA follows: TGTGCCAGCAGAATTAGAGGGGGCCTCACAGATACGCAGTATTTT.

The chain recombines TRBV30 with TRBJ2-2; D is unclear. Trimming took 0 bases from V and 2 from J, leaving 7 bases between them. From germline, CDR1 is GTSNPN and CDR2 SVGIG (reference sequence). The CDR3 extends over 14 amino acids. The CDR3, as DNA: TGTGCCTGGAGTGTACTCACTAACACCGGGGAGCTGTTTTTT. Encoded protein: CAWSVLTNTGELFF.

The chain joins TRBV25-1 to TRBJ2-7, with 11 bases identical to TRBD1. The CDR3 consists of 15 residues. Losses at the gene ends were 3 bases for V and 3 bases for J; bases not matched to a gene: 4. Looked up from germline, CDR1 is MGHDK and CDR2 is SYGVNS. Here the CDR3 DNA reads TGTGCCAGCAGTGATTGGGGACAGGGGGACTACGAGCAGTACTTC. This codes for CASSDWGQGDYEQYF.

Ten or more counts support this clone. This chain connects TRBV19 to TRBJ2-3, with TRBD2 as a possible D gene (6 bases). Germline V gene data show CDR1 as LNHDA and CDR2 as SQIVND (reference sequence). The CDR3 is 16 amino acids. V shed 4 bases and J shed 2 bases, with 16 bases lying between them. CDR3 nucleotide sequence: TGTGCCAGTAGTAGAGATAGCGGCCGAAACACAGATACGCAGTATTTT. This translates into CASSRDSGRNTDTQYF.

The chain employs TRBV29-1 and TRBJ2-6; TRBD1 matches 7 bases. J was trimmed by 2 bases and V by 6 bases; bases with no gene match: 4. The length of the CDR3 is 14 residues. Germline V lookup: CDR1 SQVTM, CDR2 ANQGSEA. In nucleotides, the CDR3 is TGCAGCGTCTTACAGGGGACTGGGGCCAACGTCCTGACTTTC. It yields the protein CSVLQGTGANVLTF.

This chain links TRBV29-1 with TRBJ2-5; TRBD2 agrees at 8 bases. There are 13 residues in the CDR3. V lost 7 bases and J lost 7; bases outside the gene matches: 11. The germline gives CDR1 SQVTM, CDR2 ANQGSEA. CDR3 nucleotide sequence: TGCAGCGCCCGGGGGGGGGCCGGGGGGACCCAGTACTTC. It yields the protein CSARGGAGGTQYF.

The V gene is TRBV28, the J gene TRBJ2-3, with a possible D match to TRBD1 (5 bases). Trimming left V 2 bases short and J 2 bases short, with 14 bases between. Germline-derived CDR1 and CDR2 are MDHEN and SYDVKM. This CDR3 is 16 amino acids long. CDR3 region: CASSLGAQAYTDTQYF. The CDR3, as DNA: TGTGCCAGCAGTTTAGGGGCACAGGCTTACACAGATACGCAGTATTTT.

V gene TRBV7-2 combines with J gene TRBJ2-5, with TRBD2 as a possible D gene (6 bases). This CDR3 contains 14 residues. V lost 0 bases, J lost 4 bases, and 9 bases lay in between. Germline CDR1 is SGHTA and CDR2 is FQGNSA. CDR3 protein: CASSLAGRGETQYF. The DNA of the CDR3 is TGTGCCAGCAGCTTAGCAGGGCGGGGAGAGACCCAGTACTTC.

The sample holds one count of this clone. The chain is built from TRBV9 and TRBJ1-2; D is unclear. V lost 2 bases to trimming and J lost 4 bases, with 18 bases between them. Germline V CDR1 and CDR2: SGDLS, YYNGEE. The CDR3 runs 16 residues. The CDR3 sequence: CASSVTDLPPSYGYTF. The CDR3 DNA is TGTGCCAGCAGCGTCACAGATTTACCCCCCTCCTATGGCTACACCTTC.

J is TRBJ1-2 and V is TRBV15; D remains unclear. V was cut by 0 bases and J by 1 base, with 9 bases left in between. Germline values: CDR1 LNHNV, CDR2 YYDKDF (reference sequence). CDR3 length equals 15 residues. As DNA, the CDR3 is TGTGCCACCAGCAGAGACGGAAGCGGTAACTATGGCTACACCTTC. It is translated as CATSRDGSGNYGYTF.